Each of the 27 T cell receptor beta chains below was sequenced from the same sample in a study of CD8 T cells in ankylosing spondylitis. Study-wide results and caveats: Blood of patients with ankylosing spondylitis appeared to be characterized by a TCR beta motif of eight highly homologous variants.

MiXCR, applied by TCRdb to the 5' RACE reads, yields one record per CDR3 protein. Of around 770,000 distinct CDR3 sequences in the sample, 10% to 15% were seen once. These receptors' targets are unknown. Sequencing input: blood, either unsorted or a sorted T cell fraction (not recorded which). Receptors were obtained from a male donor with ankylosing spondylitis.

About this clonotype itself: Being one base from a much bigger clone, this may be a read error. This rearrangement joins TRBV18 to TRBJ1-2; D is uncertain. The CDR3 spans 14 residues. Per the germline V gene, CDR1 is KGHSH and CDR2 is LQKENI. DNA of the CDR3: TGTGCCAGCTCACCACCGGACGGAGACTATAGCTACACCTTC. It yields the protein CASSPPDGDYSYTF.

This clonotype was detected many times. The chain joins TRBV20-1 to TRBJ2-7, with D tentatively TRBD1 (6 bases). V was shortened by 5 bases and J by 3 bases, with 14 bases between the two germline ends. In germline, CDR1 is DFQATT, CDR2 SNEGSKA (reference sequence). There are 13 residues in the CDR3. The CDR3 DNA is TGCAGTGCTTCCAGGGGCCTCAGCTACGAGCAGTACTTC. Residues: CSASRGLSYEQYF.

CDR3 residues: CASSTRGLNTEAFF. CDR3 in DNA: TGCGCCAGCAGCACCAGGGGATTGAACACTGAAGCTTTCTTT. V gene TRBV5-1 combines with J gene TRBJ1-1; a weak D match, TRBD1 (6 bases). This CDR3 is 14 amino acids long. Germline V gene sequence: CDR1 SGHRS, CDR2 YFSETQ. The V and J ends lost 4 bases and 0 bases respectively, with 10 bases between them. The variable domain in full, with the rest retrieved from reference TRBV5-1 and TRBJ1-1, is KAGVTQTPRYLIKTRGQQVTLSCSPISGHRSVSWYQQTPGQGLQFLFEYFSETQRNKGNFPGRFSGRQFSNSRSEMNVSTLELGDSALYLCASSTRGLNTEAFFGQGTRLTVV.

This clonotype was seen only a few times. The genes are TRBV29-1 and TRBJ2-5; D remains ambiguous. The V gene lost 4 bases and the J gene lost 1 base, with 7 bases spanning the gap. CDR1 is SQVTM and CDR2 is ANQGSEA in the germline V gene. The CDR3 contains 12 residues. This chain's CDR3 is CSVAYVQETQYF. DNA for the CDR3: TGCAGCGTTGCATACGTCCAAGAGACCCAGTACTTC.

V gene TRBV3-1 combines with J gene TRBJ2-5; D unresolved. The V end was cut by 4 bases, the J end by 7 bases, with 7 bases between. From germline, CDR1 is LGHDT and CDR2 YNNKEL (reference sequence). This CDR3 has 11 amino acids. The CDR3 DNA follows: TGTGCCAGCAGCCGGACCGGGACCCAGTACTTC. Amino acid sequence: CASSRTGTQYF.

The chain carries TRBV7-9 and TRBJ1-2; no reliable D call. Germline V gene lookup returns CDR1 SEHNR and CDR2 FQNEAQ (reference sequence). V lost 2 bases to trimming and J lost 7 bases, with 17 bases between them. The CDR3 is 15 residues long. The CDR3 bases are TGTGCCAGCAGCTTATGGAGTGCGGTGGATCGTGGCTACACCTTC. Its translation: CASSLWSAVDRGYTF.

This chain links TRBV3-1 with TRBJ2-3; D is ambiguous. V lost 2 bases, J lost 2 bases, and 8 bases lay in between. The germline V gene encodes CDR1 LGHDT and CDR2 YNNKEL (reference sequence). There are 14 residues in the CDR3. CDR3 residues: CASSQNRATDTQYF. CDR3 sequence (DNA): TGTGCCAGCAGCCAAAACCGGGCCACAGATACGCAGTATTTT.

The chain carries TRBV18 and TRBJ1-2; no clear D gene. The CDR3 is made up of 14 amino acids. Per the germline V gene, CDR1 is KGHSH and CDR2 is LQKENI. Trimming removed 5 bases from V and 8 bases from J, with 18 bases in between. CDR3 DNA sequence: TGTGCCAGCTCATCTACAGTTGGGGTCGAGGGCTACACCTTC. This gives the protein CASSSTVGVEGYTF.

This clonotype appeared a few times. CDR3 amino acids: CASSQDLAGYSNQPQHF. The CDR3 DNA reads TGCGCCAGCAGCCAAGATCTGGCAGGCTATAGCAATCAGCCCCAGCATTTT. The chain links TRBV4-3 to TRBJ1-5; D call uncertain. Germline V gives CDR1 LGHNA, CDR2 YSLEER. This CDR3 contains 17 residues. The V gene lost 0 bases and the J gene lost 0 bases, with 12 bases spanning the gap.

This clonotype has at least ten counts. The rearrangement links TRBV5-1 to TRBJ1-2; 7 bases align to TRBD1. The CDR3 contains 13 residues. J gave up 4 bases and V 3 bases, and 3 bases lay outside the gene matches. Germline V gives CDR1 SGHRS, CDR2 YFSETQ. The CDR3 DNA sequence: TGCGCCAGCAGCTGGGACAGTTCCTATGGCTACACCTTC. Translated, it gives CASSWDSSYGYTF.

The CDR3 reads CASSSSVTDTQYF. The DNA of the CDR3 is TGTGCCAGCAGCTCCTCCGTCACAGATACGCAGTATTTT. The rearrangement links TRBV7-2 to TRBJ2-3; no reliable D call. The V gene lost 4 bases and the J gene lost 2 bases, with 7 bases spanning the gap. Per the germline V gene, CDR1 is SGHTA and CDR2 is FQGNSA. The CDR3 totals 13 residues.

A few counts support this clonotype. V is TRBV15 and J is TRBJ2-1; a weak D match, TRBD1 (5 bases). V gave up 3 bases and J gave up 8 bases, with 20 bases separating them. Germline V gives CDR1 LNHNV, CDR2 YYDKDF (reference sequence). CDR3 length equals 16 residues. CDR3 DNA: TGTGCCACCAGCAGTGGGGTAAGGGGATCCCTCTATGAGCAGTTCTTC. Amino acids: CATSSGVRGSLYEQFF.

In its sample, this clonotype was seen many times. This chain joins TRBV4-3 and TRBJ2-7; D gene unclear. V was shortened by 8 bases and J by 5 bases, with 22 bases between the two germline ends. The CDR3 loop spans 15 amino acids. Germline V gene sequence: CDR1 LGHNA, CDR2 YSLEER. Here the CDR3 reads CASSPRDGFGHEQYF. The CDR3 DNA reads as TGCGCCAGCTCCCCTAGAGATGGGTTCGGACACGAGCAGTACTTC.

The chain combines TRBV6-1 with TRBJ2-5; D is possibly TRBD2 (6 bases). This CDR3 has 14 amino acids. The V gene lost 6 bases and the J gene lost 6 bases, with 17 bases spanning the gap. The germline gives CDR1 MNHNS, CDR2 SASEGT. The DNA for the CDR3 is TGTGCCAGCAGCCTACTGGGGGGAGGAAAGACCCAGTACTTC. It yields the protein CASSLLGGGKTQYF.

This clonotype was seen only a few times. V is TRBV12-3 or TRBV12-4 and J is TRBJ1-5; 7 positions match TRBD1. The CDR3 covers 14 residues. Germline trimming cut 3 bases from V and 7 bases from J; bases unmatched to any gene: 6. Here the CDR3 DNA reads TGTGCCAGCAGTTTTGGAGGGGGCAGGCAGCCCCAGCATTTT. Translation gives CASSFGGGRQPQHF.

This clonotype showed up just a few times. The chain links TRBV20-1 to TRBJ1-2; perhaps TRBD1 as D (5 bases). The CDR3 spans 14 residues. V gave up 3 bases and J gave up 4 bases, with 15 bases separating them. The germline V gene encodes CDR1 DFQATT and CDR2 SNEGSKA (reference sequence). The CDR3 reads CSASYTGGTYGYTF. CDR3 in DNA: TGCAGTGCTAGTTACACAGGAGGAACCTATGGCTACACCTTC.

The chain joins TRBV20-1 to TRBJ2-1, with 10 bases lining up with TRBD2. This CDR3 is built from 14 residues. V was clipped by 4 bases and J by 2 bases; unmatched bases: 2. The germline V gene encodes CDR1 DFQATT and CDR2 SNEGSKA (reference sequence). CDR3 sequence: CSATGLAAYNEQFF. DNA of the CDR3: TGCAGTGCTACCGGACTAGCGGCCTACAATGAGCAGTTCTTC.

This clonotype has more than one count but fewer than ten. The chain couples TRBV4-3 to TRBJ1-1, with D hard to call. Trimming cost V 0 bases and J 11 bases, with 19 bases left between them. Germline V lookup: CDR1 LGHNA, CDR2 YSLEER. CDR3 length equals 15 residues. CDR3 nucleotide sequence: TGCGCCAGCAGCCAAGATATCGTCTTGACCTCGAGGGCTTTCTTT. This encodes CASSQDIVLTSRAFF.

The table lists this clonotype with many counts. The V gene is TRBV24-1, the J gene TRBJ2-5; 10 bases fit TRBD1. After removal of 9 bases from V and 7 bases from J, the junction contained 7 bases not matched to a gene. Germline values: CDR1 KGHDR, CDR2 SFDVKD. There are 13 residues in the CDR3. CDR3 sequence (DNA): TGTGCCACCCGGGACAGGGGCGCAGGGACCCAGTACTTC. This sequence encodes CATRDRGAGTQYF.

This clonotype was seen ten or more times. V usage is TRBV7-2 and J usage is TRBJ2-7, with TRBD2 matching over 13 bases. The germline V gene has CDR1 SGHTA and CDR2 FQGNSA. The V segment lost 5 bases and the J segment 8 bases; nucleotides outside the gene matches: 6. CDR3 length equals 14 residues. The CDR3, as DNA: TGTGCCAGCAGCCCCACTAGCGGGAGGGCCCAGCAGTACTTC. This gives the protein CASSPTSGRAQQYF.

This clonotype was detected many times. The genes are TRBV9 and TRBJ2-5; D is perhaps TRBD1 or TRBD2 (5 bases each). V lost 0 bases, J lost 5 bases, and 11 bases lay in between. CDR3 size: 14 residues. The V gene's germline CDR1 is SGDLS and CDR2 YYNGEE. This CDR3 is CASSVGGVRETQYF. The DNA for the CDR3 is TGTGCCAGCAGCGTAGGAGGGGTGCGGGAGACCCAGTACTTC.

This clonotype occurred a few times. V usage is TRBV12-2 and J usage is TRBJ2-5; TRBD2 is taken as the D call from the table, unchecked against the DNA. TRBV12-2 is termed a pseudogene. The CDR3 runs 15 residues. The CDR3 DNA is TGTGCAAGTCGCTTAGAAGGGCTAGCGGAAGAGACCCAGTACTTC. It codes for CASRLEGLAEETQYF.

The rearrangement links TRBV20-1 to TRBJ2-1; tentative D call: TRBD1 (7 bases). The CDR3 sequence is 14 residues long. Between the trimmed V and J ends, which lost 3 bases and 2 bases, there was a span of 11 bases. The germline gives CDR1 DFQATT, CDR2 SNEGSKA (reference sequence). The chain's CDR3 is CSASGGGPYNEQFF. The CDR3 coding sequence is TGCAGTGCTAGTGGAGGGGGCCCCTACAATGAGCAGTTCTTC.

The count of this clonotype is one. The chain joins TRBV10-3 to TRBJ1-2; 9 bases are shared with TRBD1. Germline CDR1 is ENHRY and CDR2 is SYGVKD. The CDR3 has 13 residues. With V trimmed by 6 bases and J by 7 bases, 6 bases remained unmatched. DNA for the CDR3: TGTGCCATCAGCAGGGACAGGGCAATTGGCTACACCTTC. This gives the protein CAISRDRAIGYTF.

This clonotype was counted between two and nine times. The chain is built from TRBV7-2 and TRBJ2-2, with unresolved D. V was cut by 1 base and J by 7 bases, with 7 bases left in between. CDR3 length: 13 residues. The germline gives CDR1 SGHTA, CDR2 FQGNSA. CDR3 nucleotide sequence: TGTGCCAGCAGCTTAGTACAGAACGGGGAGCTGTTTTTT. Translating it yields CASSLVQNGELFF. The complete variable domain, with remaining parts taken from reference TRBV7-2 and TRBJ2-2, reads GAGVSQSPSNKVTEKGKDVELRCDPISGHTALYWYRQSLGQGLEFLIYFQGNSAPDKSGLPSDRFSAERTGGSVSTLTIQRTQQEDSAVYLCASSLVQNGELFFGEGSRLTVL.

The gene calls are TRBV20-1 and TRBJ1-2, with D hard to call. The V end was cut by 0 bases, the J end by 3 bases, with 14 bases between. The CDR3 has 15 residues. Germline V lookup: CDR1 DFQATT, CDR2 SNEGSKA (reference sequence). The CDR3: CSAREEGRWDYGYTF. The CDR3 nucleotides are TGCAGTGCTAGAGAAGAGGGTAGGTGGGACTATGGCTACACCTTC.

The chain employs TRBV20-1 and TRBJ2-1; D assignment may be TRBD1 or TRBD2 (5 bases each). CDR3 length equals 14 residues. Germline CDR1 DFQATT, CDR2 SNEGSKA (reference sequence). V lost 5 bases and J 5 bases, leaving 16 bases between the germline ends. In DNA, the CDR3 is TGCAGTGCTTACTTGGGACCTTCACACAATGAGCAGTTCTTC. It encodes CSAYLGPSHNEQFF.